The 5 T cell receptor beta chains given below trace back to one sample, sequenced in a study of shared clonotypes between healthy human individuals. Clones were read by immunoSEQ multiplex PCR, and TCRdb kept only the in-frame ones, dropping some. The sample has about 480,000 clones; 75% to 80% are singletons. Source material: PBMCs. The receptors originated from a woman aged 40 to 55 in good health. Some clones in this sample may be carry-over from other donors' samples.

The chain recombines TRBV30 with TRBJ2-7; unclear D gene. Trimming took off 6 bases at V and 5 bases at J, with 11 bases between the two ends. Germline CDR1 and CDR2: GTSNPN and SVGIG (reference sequence). The CDR3 length is 11 residues. The CDR3 DNA is TGTGCCTGCAGACTTGTGGACGAGCAGTACTTC. Translating it yields CACRLVDEQYF.

This clone was counted many times. The chain uses TRBV9 and TRBJ1-5, with 7 bases lining up with TRBD1. Trimming took 4 bases from V and 6 from J; bases not matched to a gene: 7. Looked up from germline, CDR1 is SGDLS and CDR2 is YYNGEE. The length of the CDR3 is 14 residues. The CDR3 region has the DNA TGTGCCAGCAGCCCCCAGGGGGACCTTCAGCCCCAGCATTTT. Its protein product is CASSPQGDLQPQHF.

This chain uses TRBV7-9 with TRBJ2-7, with 13 bases aligning to TRBD2. Germline-derived CDR1 and CDR2 are SEHNR and FQNEAQ (reference sequence). V shed 4 bases and J 4 bases; nucleotides not matched to a gene: 7. The CDR3 runs 16 residues. CDR3 nucleotide sequence: TGTGCCAGCAGCTCCCCACGACTAGCGGGAGGTTACGAGCAGTACTTC. It codes for CASSSPRLAGGYEQYF. The full variable domain, with the rest looked up from reference TRBV7-9 and TRBJ2-7, is DTGVSQNPRHKITKRGQNVTFRCDPISEHNRLYWYRQTLGQGPEFLTYFQNEAQLEKSRLLSDRFSAERPKGSFSTLEIQRTEQGDSAMYLCASSSPRLAGGYEQYFGPGTRLTVT.

This chain links TRBV6-6 with TRBJ2-3; D possibly corresponds to TRBD1 (6 bases). Trimming took off 10 bases at V and 3 bases at J, with 14 bases between the two ends. This CDR3 comprises 13 residues. The germline V gene encodes CDR1 MNHNY and CDR2 SVGAGI (reference sequence). The CDR3 reads CATTGLGTDTQYF. CDR3 DNA sequence: TGTGCCACCACAGGGCTGGGGACAGATACGCAGTATTTT.

Here the CDR3 reads CASSPRRGEGIGEQYF. CDR3 in DNA: TGTGCCAGCAGCCCCCGTCGGGGGGAGGGGATCGGCGAGCAGTACTTC. V and J are TRBV14 and TRBJ2-7, with TRBD2 matching over 7 bases. There are 16 residues in the CDR3. The germline V gene encodes CDR1 SGHDN and CDR2 FVKESK. The V and J ends lost 4 bases and 6 bases, in that order; junction bases with no gene match: 15.